This T cell receptor (beta chain) appears in the sequencing data of a study of control samples from healthy donors and cancer patients. This clone was observed a few times. The repertoire was sequenced with immunoSEQ multiplex PCR; TCRdb's copy has only in-frame clones and lacks some. The profile shows about 160,000 clones, 94% of them singletons. The receptor was derived from a man between 60 and 70 years old with colorectal cancer. Sequencing input: PBMCs.

The CDR3 protein is CASSQGPGLPNYGYTF. The CDR3 DNA follows: TGCGCCAGCAGCCAAGGGCCCGGACTGCCTAACTATGGCTACACCTTC. The rearrangement links TRBV4-3 to TRBJ1-2; unclear D gene. The germline V and J ends were trimmed by 1 base and 0 bases, with 12 bases remaining between them. CDR3 length equals 16 residues. Germline CDR1 LGHNA, CDR2 YSLEER.